The source of this T cell receptor beta chain is a study of shared clonotypes between healthy human individuals. Trimming cost V 3 bases and J 1 base; bases outside gene matches: 4. The V gene's germline CDR1 is MNHEY and CDR2 SMNVEV (reference sequence). The CDR3 runs to 15 residues. This clone is a singleton in its sample. The table came from immunoSEQ multiplex PCR; TCRdb's copy has only in-frame clones and leaves some out. The sample lists a few million clones, around 90% seen once, with around 0.14% in the top ten. This chain joins TRBV27 and TRBJ1-1; TRBD1 matches 8 bases. The source of this sequence is a man in his late teens or twenties in good health. Source material: naive CD4+ T cells sorted from blood. Subset defined: CD45RA+ positively selected. The CDR3 bases are TGTGCCAGCAGTTTCGCCGGGACAGGGAACACTGAAGCTTTCTTT. Encoded protein: CASSFAGTGNTEAFF.